This section outlines one TCR gamma chain sequence together with its context. The antigen is unknown. Since a far larger clone is one base different, this is likely a read error. Other DNA variants within this sample encode the same CDR3. TCRdb fed the multiplex PCR reads to CATT. The sample carries tens of thousands of gamma-chain clones, 3% recorded once. The data stem from a study of γδ T cells in repeated Plasmodium falciparum infection. About the research overall: Donors were malaria-exposed Malian children or age- and gender-matched Australian children. Sampling occurred at baseline, pre-infection for selected infections, and 21 days post-infection.

Overall study findings and caveats: Vgamma9/Vdelta2+ repertoires stayed stably polyclonal over time and infection. Repeated controlled infections reportedly drove waves of new clonotype selection in Vdelta2-negative, mostly Vdelta1+, gammadelta repertoires.

Gammadelta T cells were flow-sorted from PBMC into Vgamma9/Vdelta2+ and Vdelta2-negative populations for bulk analysis. The CDR3 sequence is 14 residues long. V lost 4 bases and J lost 7; bases outside the gene matches: 13. CDR1 is EGSNGY, CDR2 YDSYNSKV, per germline. Sequencing used gamma-delta T cells from blood. This chain joins TRGV2 and TRGJ1 or TRGJ2. No J gene is reported in TCRdb; it was inferred here by comparing the DNA with germline. The sequence was collected from a pool of human donors (malaria-infected and uninfected, not separated). CDR3 amino acids: CATWDGSTAYKKLF. The CDR3 bases are TGTGCCACCTGGGATGGCTCGACCGCCTATAAGAAACTCTTT.